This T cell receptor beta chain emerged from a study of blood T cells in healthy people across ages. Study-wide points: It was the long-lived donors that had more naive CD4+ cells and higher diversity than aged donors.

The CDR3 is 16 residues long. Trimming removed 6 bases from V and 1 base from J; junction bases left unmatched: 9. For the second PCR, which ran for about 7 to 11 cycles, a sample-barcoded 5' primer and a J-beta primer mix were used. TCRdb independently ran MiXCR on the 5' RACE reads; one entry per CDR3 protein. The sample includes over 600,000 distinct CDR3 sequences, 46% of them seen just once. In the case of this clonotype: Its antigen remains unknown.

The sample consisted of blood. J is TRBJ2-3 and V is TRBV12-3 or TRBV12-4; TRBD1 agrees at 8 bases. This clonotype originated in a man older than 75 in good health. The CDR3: CASRRTRGLGTDTQYF. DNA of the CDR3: TGTGCCAGCAGAAGAACCAGGGGGCTAGGCACAGATACGCAGTATTTT.